The 29 T cell receptor beta chains reported below all come from one sample, sequenced in a study of beta chain features in type 1 diabetes. The authors reverse transcribed all of the isolated RNA, so sequencing captured expressed TCRB transcripts. Some clones are missing from TCRdb's copy, which holds only in-frame ones; the method was immunoSEQ multiplex PCR. The sample contains almost 250,000 clones, roughly 14% of which appear only once. The sample comprised naive CD4+ T cells from blood. The receptors come from a woman aged 40 to 55 in good health.

This rearrangement joins TRBV4-1 to TRBJ1-2; 7 bases are shared with TRBD1. Germline-derived CDR1 and CDR2 are MGHRA and YSYEKL. J gave up 4 bases and V 1 base, and 12 bases lay outside the gene matches. The CDR3 extends over 17 amino acids. CDR3 nucleotide sequence: TGCGCCAGCAGCCAAGTCACCGACAGGGTCTCCTTCTATGGCTACACCTTC. Its translation: CASSQVTDRVSFYGYTF.

This clone was seen more than once but under ten times. This rearrangement joins TRBV5-8 to TRBJ1-2; D possibly corresponds to TRBD1 (5 bases). Trimming removed 5 bases at V and 4 bases at J, with 12 bases between. This CDR3 has 13 amino acids. Germline CDR1 and CDR2: SGHTS and YDEGEE. Here the CDR3 DNA reads TGTGCCAGCAGGCCGTGGGGGGGCTATGGCTACACCTTC. It codes for CASRPWGGYGYTF.

This clone was recorded a few times. The chain combines TRBV19 with TRBJ2-1; D is possibly TRBD1 (5 bases). CDR1 is LNHDA and CDR2 is SQIVND in the germline V gene (reference sequence). CDR3 length: 12 amino acids. V lost 4 bases, J lost 9 bases, and 10 bases lay in between. This CDR3 is CASSNTGVEQFF. CDR3 nucleotides: TGTGCCAGTAGTAACACAGGCGTTGAGCAGTTCTTC.

The V and J genes are TRBV5-1 and TRBJ1-5; 7 bases are a match to TRBD1. Losses at the gene ends were 5 bases for V and 1 base for J; bases not matched to a gene: 6. The germline gives CDR1 SGHRS, CDR2 YFSETQ. The CDR3 sequence is 15 residues long. The DNA of the CDR3 is TGCGCCAGCAGTTGGGAGACAGGGAGCAATCAGCCCCAGCATTTT. Residues: CASSWETGSNQPQHF.

This clone has only a few counts. The genes are TRBV5-5 and TRBJ2-6; the D gene is possibly TRBD2 (6 bases). V was trimmed by 4 bases and J by 2 bases, leaving 16 bases between them. CDR1 and CDR2 (germline): SGHKS, YYEKEE (reference sequence). The CDR3 has 17 amino acids. The CDR3 loop is CASSRGTASPGANVLTF. DNA for the CDR3: TGTGCCAGCAGCCGCGGGACCGCGAGCCCTGGGGCCAACGTCCTGACTTTC.

The chain has TRBV18 and TRBJ2-5, with 7 positions matching TRBD1. Germline loops: CDR1 KGHSH, CDR2 LQKENI. The J segment lost 5 bases and the V segment lost 1 base, leaving 7 bases of the junction unmatched. The CDR3 sequence is 15 residues long. The CDR3 nucleotides are TGTGCCAGCTCACCACGAGACAGGGTCCGGGAGACCCAGTACTTC. Protein: CASSPRDRVRETQYF.

The chain uses TRBV9 and TRBJ2-5; no firm D call. The CDR3 contains 16 residues. Deletions cut 0 bases from V and 1 base from J, with 13 bases between. Germline CDR1 reads SGDLS; CDR2 reads YYNGEE. The CDR3 loop reads CASSVATMSIQETQYF. The CDR3 DNA reads TGTGCCAGCAGCGTAGCCACGATGAGTATCCAAGAGACCCAGTACTTC.

This chain links TRBV21-1 with TRBJ2-3; the D call of TRBD2 is as the table states it, not checked on the DNA. TRBV21-1 is a known pseudogene. The CDR3 has 14 residues. The CDR3 DNA reads as TGTGCCAGCAGCAAACGGGGGGCTACAGATACGCAGTATTTT. This gives the protein CASSKRGATDTQYF.

The J gene is TRBJ1-1, the V gene TRBV19; 7 bases line up with TRBD1. The V and J ends lost 7 bases and 6 bases, in that order; junction bases with no gene match: 11. The CDR3 runs to 14 residues. Germline V lookup: CDR1 LNHDA, CDR2 SQIVND (reference sequence). The CDR3 sequence: CASNTDRREAEAFF. The CDR3 nucleotides are TGTGCCAGTAACACGGACAGGCGGGAGGCTGAAGCTTTCTTT.

The chain joins TRBV6-6 to TRBJ2-3; tentative D call: TRBD1 (5 bases). Germline CDR1 MNHNY, CDR2 SVGAGI (reference sequence). The CDR3 has 15 amino acids. Trimming cost V 5 bases and J 0 bases, with 12 bases left between them. The CDR3 DNA reads TGTGCCAGCAGTCCCCGACAGTTTAGCACAGATACGCAGTATTTT. Translation gives CASSPRQFSTDTQYF.

In this sample, this clone turned up a few times. The V gene is TRBV7-9, the J gene TRBJ1-2, with a tentative D call TRBD1 (6 bases). Trimming took 5 bases from V and 4 from J, leaving 11 bases between them. CDR3 size: 13 residues. The germline V gene has CDR1 SEHNR and CDR2 FQNEAQ (reference sequence). Written as DNA, the CDR3 is TGTGCCAGCAGCGCTGGACAGTTCTATGGCTACACCTTC. Translating it yields CASSAGQFYGYTF.

V usage is TRBV27 and J usage is TRBJ1-6, with 9 bases that match TRBD1. CDR3 length: 14 amino acids. V gave up 5 bases and J gave up 9 bases; unmatched junction bases: 5. Germline CDR1 and CDR2: MNHEY and SMNVEV (reference sequence). CDR3 sequence (DNA): TGTGCCAGCAGTAGGACAGGGGAACGTTCACCCCTCCACTTT. It translates to CASSRTGERSPLHF.

The chain links TRBV2 to TRBJ2-1, with 8 bases that match TRBD2. V shed 3 bases, J shed 4 bases, and the junction held 5 bases outside the gene matches. CDR3 length equals 15 residues. The V gene's germline CDR1 is SNHLY and CDR2 FYNNEI. The CDR3 reads CASSDAGGAYNEQFF. In DNA, the CDR3 is TGTGCCAGCAGTGACGCGGGGGGCGCATACAATGAGCAGTTCTTC.

A few counts support this clone. The chain joins TRBV7-2 to TRBJ2-3, with 11 bases that match TRBD2. V gave up 5 bases and J gave up 2 bases; unmatched junction bases: 6. Germline CDR1 and CDR2: SGHTA and FQGNSA. The CDR3 is made up of 16 amino acids. CDR3 sequence: CASSKLAGAFTDTQYF. CDR3 nucleotide sequence: TGTGCCAGCAGCAAACTAGCGGGGGCCTTCACAGATACGCAGTATTTT.

This clone was detected only a few times. The chain combines TRBV18 with TRBJ1-6; 8 positions agree with TRBD1. Trimming cost V 4 bases and J 6 bases; bases outside gene matches: 8. The CDR3 runs 16 residues. CDR1 KGHSH and CDR2 LQKENI come from the germline V gene. Written as DNA, the CDR3 is TGTGCCAGCTCACTAACGACAGGGGTGACTAATTCACCCCTCCACTTT. It is translated as CASSLTTGVTNSPLHF. The whole variable domain, filled in from reference TRBV18 and TRBJ1-6, reads NAGVMQNPRHLVRRRGQEARLRCSPMKGHSHVYWYRQLPEEGLKFMVYLQKENIIDESGMPKERFSAEFPKEGPSILRIQQVVRGDSAAYFCASSLTTGVTNSPLHFGNGTRLTVT.

The chain joins TRBV5-1 to TRBJ1-4; 9 nucleotides line up with TRBD1. The CDR3 sequence is 16 residues long. The junction had 9 bases not matched to a gene; V was cut back by 4 bases and J by 5 bases. Germline V gene data show CDR1 as SGHRS and CDR2 as YFSETQ. The DNA of the CDR3 is TGCGCCAGCAGCCCGCTCGGACAGGGGTCGAATGAAAAACTGTTTTTT. Translating it yields CASSPLGQGSNEKLFF.

The chain recombines TRBV9 with TRBJ2-7, with 8 positions matching TRBD1. Trimming took 3 bases from V and 2 from J; bases not matched to a gene: 1. The CDR3 has 13 amino acids. Germline assignment: CDR1 SGDLS and CDR2 YYNGEE. CDR3 sequence: CASSATGAYEQYF. CDR3 in DNA: TGTGCCAGCAGCGCGACAGGGGCCTACGAGCAGTACTTC.

This chain uses TRBV7-9 with TRBJ1-6, with D tentatively TRBD1 (5 bases). Between the trimmed V and J ends, which lost 4 bases and 7 bases, there was a span of 8 bases. CDR3 length: 13 residues. CDR1 and CDR2 (germline): SEHNR, FQNEAQ (reference sequence). CDR3 amino acids: CASSSRGNSPLHF. The CDR3, as DNA: TGTGCCAGCAGCTCAAGGGGAAATTCACCCCTCCACTTT. Full variable domain (missing parts from reference TRBV7-9 and TRBJ1-6): DTGVSQNPRHKITKRGQNVTFRCDPISEHNRLYWYRQTLGQGPEFLTYFQNEAQLEKSRLLSDRFSAERPKGSFSTLEIQRTEQGDSAMYLCASSSRGNSPLHFGNGTRLTVT.

The chain employs TRBV14 and TRBJ2-4; 8 bases are a match to TRBD2. Per the germline V gene, CDR1 is SGHDN and CDR2 is FVKESK. V lost 0 bases to trimming and J lost 11 bases; unmatched junction nucleotides: 18. The CDR3 is 18 amino acids. CDR3 nucleotides: TGTGCCAGCAGCCAAGATATTGGAGGGACTAGGGGTACGAGTCTTCAGTACTTC. The encoded protein is CASSQDIGGTRGTSLQYF. The whole variable domain, remainder taken from reference TRBV14 and TRBJ2-4, is EAGVTQFPSHSVIEKGQTVTLRCDPISGHDNLYWYRRVMGKEIKFLLHFVKESKQDESGMPNNRFLAERTGGTYSTLKVQPAELEDSGVYFCASSQDIGGTRGTSLQYFGAGTRLSVL.

This clone has a handful of counts. The chain joins TRBV27 to TRBJ2-3; 8 nucleotides agree with TRBD1. The CDR3 contains 16 residues. Germline V lookup: CDR1 MNHEY, CDR2 SMNVEV (reference sequence). Unmatched junction bases numbered 13, after V lost 5 bases and J lost 6 bases. The DNA of the CDR3 is TGTGCCAGCAGTCCCCTCGGGGCAGGGGGCTCGGATACGCAGTATTTT. It translates to CASSPLGAGGSDTQYF.

V gene TRBV27 combines with J gene TRBJ1-2; 8 bases match TRBD1. Germline lookup yields CDR1 MNHEY and CDR2 SMNVEV (reference sequence). This CDR3 has 16 residues. V lost 6 bases and J lost 2; bases outside the gene matches: 11. CDR3 in DNA: TGTGCCAGCAGCGTAGCGCGGGACAGGCGAAACTATGGCTACACCTTC. Translating gives CASSVARDRRNYGYTF.

The chain employs TRBV9 and TRBJ2-1; 8 nucleotides line up with TRBD2. Losses at the gene ends were 6 bases for V and 2 bases for J; bases not matched to a gene: 10. CDR3 length equals 16 residues. Germline V gives CDR1 SGDLS, CDR2 YYNGEE. The CDR3 reads CASTKDSGVAYNEQFF. CDR3 DNA: TGTGCCAGCACAAAGGATAGCGGGGTCGCCTACAATGAGCAGTTCTTC.

The rearrangement links TRBV7-8 to TRBJ1-5; the D gene is possibly TRBD1 (5 bases). Trimming cost V 5 bases and J 0 bases, with 17 bases left between them. The CDR3 covers 17 residues. Looked up from germline, CDR1 is SGHVS and CDR2 is FQNEAQ. CDR3 in amino acids: CASSPSRQLYSNQPQHF. CDR3 coding DNA: TGTGCCAGCAGCCCCTCCAGACAGTTATATAGCAATCAGCCCCAGCATTTT.

Here the CDR3 DNA reads TGTGCCAGCAGCGCCTCGGACAGGGGCTCCTACGAGCAGTACTTC. It translates to CASSASDRGSYEQYF. The rearrangement joins TRBV9 to TRBJ2-7; 9 bases fit TRBD1. Trimming at V came to 3 bases and at J to 0 bases, leaving 4 bases not matched to a gene. The CDR3 runs to 15 residues. CDR1 is SGDLS, CDR2 YYNGEE, per germline.

V is TRBV2 and J is TRBJ1-1, with no clear D. The length of the CDR3 is 12 residues. Trimming pared 5 bases from V and 3 bases from J, leaving 7 bases between. Germline V gives CDR1 SNHLY, CDR2 FYNNEI. CDR3 residues: CASSSRDTEAFF. CDR3 nucleotide sequence: TGTGCCAGCAGTAGTAGAGACACTGAAGCTTTCTTT. The variable domain in full, with the rest retrieved from reference TRBV2 and TRBJ1-1, is EPEVTQTPSHQVTQMGQEVILRCVPISNHLYFYWYRQILGQKVEFLVSFYNNEISEKSEIFDDQFSVERPDGSNFTLKIRSTKLEDSAMYFCASSSRDTEAFFGQGTRLTVV.

The J gene is TRBJ2-2, the V gene TRBV2, with D possibly matching TRBD2 (6 bases). CDR3 size: 14 residues. Per the germline V gene, CDR1 is SNHLY and CDR2 is FYNNEI. Trimming removed 4 bases at V and 6 bases at J, with 12 bases between. The CDR3 sequence is CASSGRLVSGELFF. Written as DNA, the CDR3 is TGTGCCAGCAGTGGACGACTAGTTTCCGGGGAGCTGTTTTTT.

This clone was recorded at least ten times. J is TRBJ1-1 and V is TRBV18; D uncertain. Trimming left V 5 bases short and J 1 base short, with 8 bases between. Germline loops: CDR1 KGHSH, CDR2 LQKENI. The CDR3 has 13 amino acids. The CDR3 loop is CASSGPENTEAFF. DNA for the CDR3: TGTGCCAGCTCAGGGCCCGAGAACACTGAAGCTTTCTTT.

The V call is TRBV5-1, the J call TRBJ2-5; TRBD2 might be the D (5 bases). The ends were cut back, 4 bases at V and 0 bases at J, with 10 bases in the middle. The germline gives CDR1 SGHRS, CDR2 YFSETQ. The CDR3 has 14 residues. CDR3: CASSEPRDQETQYF. As DNA, the CDR3 is TGCGCCAGCAGCGAACCGAGGGACCAAGAGACCCAGTACTTC.

Written as DNA, the CDR3 is TGTGCCAGCTCACCCCGGAGATCTGTGAACACTGAAGCTTTCTTT. It codes for CASSPRRSVNTEAFF. This chain connects TRBV18 to TRBJ1-1; no clear D. From germline, CDR1 is KGHSH and CDR2 LQKENI. The CDR3 runs to 15 residues. Trimming took 3 bases from V and 0 from J, leaving 11 bases between them. Based on the CDR3 plus reference TRBV18 and TRBJ1-1, the full variable domain is NAGVMQNPRHLVRRRGQEARLRCSPMKGHSHVYWYRQLPEEGLKFMVYLQKENIIDESGMPKERFSAEFPKEGPSILRIQQVVRGDSAAYFCASSPRRSVNTEAFFGQGTRLTVV.